This T cell receptor (beta chain) stems from a study of T cell responses to AZD1222 COVID-19 vaccine. Study-wide findings and caveats: The donor group comprised mostly white British people and more females; the analysis possibly underestimated clonal diversity. Just a handful of people given AZD1222 tested seropositive at baseline.

Profiled with immunoSEQ multiplex PCR; TCRdb holds only in-frame clones, not every one. Of 85,000 to 100,000 clones listed, approximately 88% are singletons. Trimming cost V 4 bases and J 0 bases, with 15 bases left between them. This CDR3 has 15 amino acids. Germline V CDR1 and CDR2: SQVTM, ANQGSEA. As regards this clone: Its antigen is not known.

Here the sequenced sample was peripheral blood, taken on day 0 of AZD1222 vaccination. J is TRBJ1-1 and V is TRBV29-1; D uncertain. This sequence originates from an adult in good health. CDR3 bases: TGCAGCGTTGGTCCGGGGTGGGGAATGAACACTGAAGCTTTCTTT. This sequence encodes CSVGPGWGMNTEAFF. The full variable domain, in which reference TRBV29-1 and TRBJ1-1 provide the parts outside the CDR3, is SAVISQKPSRDICQRGTSLTIQCQVDSQVTMMFWYRQQPGQSLTLIATANQGSEATYESGFVIDKFPISRPNLTFSTLTVSNMSPEDSSIYLCSVGPGWGMNTEAFFGQGTRLTVV.